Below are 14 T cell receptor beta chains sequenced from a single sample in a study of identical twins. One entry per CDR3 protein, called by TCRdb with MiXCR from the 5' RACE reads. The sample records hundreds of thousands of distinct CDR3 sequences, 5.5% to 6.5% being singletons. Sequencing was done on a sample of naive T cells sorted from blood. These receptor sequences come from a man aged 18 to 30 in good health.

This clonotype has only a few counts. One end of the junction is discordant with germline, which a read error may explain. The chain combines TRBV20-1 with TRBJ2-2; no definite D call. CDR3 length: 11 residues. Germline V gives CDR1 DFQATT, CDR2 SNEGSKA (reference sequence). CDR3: CAGTNTGELFF. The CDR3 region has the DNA TGTGCAGGCACGAACACCGGGGAGCTGTTTTTT.

This chain's CDR3 is CASSPLHTQETQYF. CDR3 in DNA: TGTGCCAGCAGCCCCCTTCATACGCAAGAGACCCAGTACTTC. The chain combines TRBV3-1 with TRBJ2-5; D remains ambiguous. Germline CDR1 LGHDT, CDR2 YNNKEL (reference sequence). This CDR3 spans 14 amino acids. V was cut by 4 bases and J by 2 bases, with 11 bases left in between.

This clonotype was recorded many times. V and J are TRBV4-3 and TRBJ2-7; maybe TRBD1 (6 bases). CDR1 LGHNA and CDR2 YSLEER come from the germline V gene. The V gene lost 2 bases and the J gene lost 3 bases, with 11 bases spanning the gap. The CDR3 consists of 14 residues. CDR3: CASSQRTDRYEQYF. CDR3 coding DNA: TGCGCCAGCAGCCAACGGACAGATCGCTACGAGCAGTACTTC.

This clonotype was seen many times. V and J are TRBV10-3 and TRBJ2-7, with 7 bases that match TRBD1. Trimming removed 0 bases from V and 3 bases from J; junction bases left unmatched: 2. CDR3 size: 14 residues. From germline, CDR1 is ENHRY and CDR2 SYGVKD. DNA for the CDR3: TGTGCCATCAGTGAGTCAGGGGGCATCTACGAGCAGTACGTC. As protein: CAISESGGIYEQYV.

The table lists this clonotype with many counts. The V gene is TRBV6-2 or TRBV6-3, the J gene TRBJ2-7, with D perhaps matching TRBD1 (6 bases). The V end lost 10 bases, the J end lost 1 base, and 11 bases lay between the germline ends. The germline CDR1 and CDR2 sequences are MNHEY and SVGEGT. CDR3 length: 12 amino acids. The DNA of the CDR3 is TGTGCCACACGAGGGACATCCTACGAGCAGTACGTC. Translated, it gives CATRGTSYEQYV.

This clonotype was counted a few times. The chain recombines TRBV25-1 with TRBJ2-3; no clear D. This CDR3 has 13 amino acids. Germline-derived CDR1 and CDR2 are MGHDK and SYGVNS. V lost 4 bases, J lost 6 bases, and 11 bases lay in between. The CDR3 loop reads CASSVQRRDTQYF. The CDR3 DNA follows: TGTGCCAGCAGTGTACAACGAAGGGATACGCAGTATTTT.

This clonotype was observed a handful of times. CDR3 sequence (DNA): TGTGCCAGCAGTTATACCCCGAGTGCGGGAGATACGCAGTATTTT. This gives the protein CASSYTPSAGDTQYF. The chain combines TRBV6-2 or TRBV6-3 with TRBJ2-3; perhaps TRBD2 as D (5 bases). The CDR3 sequence is 15 residues long. Between the trimmed V and J ends, which lost 3 bases and 5 bases, there was a span of 15 bases. Germline assignment: CDR1 MNHEY and CDR2 SVGEGT.

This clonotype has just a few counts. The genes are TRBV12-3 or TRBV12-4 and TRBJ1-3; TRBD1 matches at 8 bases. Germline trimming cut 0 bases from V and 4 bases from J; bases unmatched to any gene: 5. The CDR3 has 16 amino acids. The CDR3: CASSLAQGARGNTIYF. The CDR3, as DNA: TGTGCCAGCAGTTTAGCGCAGGGGGCCAGAGGAAACACCATATATTTT.

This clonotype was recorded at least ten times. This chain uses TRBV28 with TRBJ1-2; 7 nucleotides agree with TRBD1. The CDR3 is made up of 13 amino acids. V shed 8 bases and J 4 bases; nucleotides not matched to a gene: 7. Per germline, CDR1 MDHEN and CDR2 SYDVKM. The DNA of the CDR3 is TGTGCCAGCGGAATACAGGGGACCTATGGCTACACCTTC. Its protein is CASGIQGTYGYTF.

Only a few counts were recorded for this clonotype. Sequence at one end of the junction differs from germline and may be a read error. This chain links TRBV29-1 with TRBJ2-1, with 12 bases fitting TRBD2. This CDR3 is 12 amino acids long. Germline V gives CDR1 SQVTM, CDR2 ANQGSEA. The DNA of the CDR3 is TGCAGCGTTGAAGACCTGACTAGCGGGAGTGGCTTC. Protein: CSVEDLTSGSGF.

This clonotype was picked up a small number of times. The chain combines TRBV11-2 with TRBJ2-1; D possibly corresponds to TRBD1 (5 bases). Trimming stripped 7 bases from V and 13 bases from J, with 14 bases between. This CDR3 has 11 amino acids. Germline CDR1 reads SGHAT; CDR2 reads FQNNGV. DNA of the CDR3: TGTGCCAGCACCCCCGACAGATTTCAGTTCTTC. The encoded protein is CASTPDRFQFF. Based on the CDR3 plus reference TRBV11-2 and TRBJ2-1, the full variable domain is EAGVAQSPRYKIIEKRQSVAFWCNPISGHATLYWYQQILGQGPKLLIQFQNNGVVDDSQLPKDRFSAERLKGVDSTLKIQPAKLEDSAVYLCASTPDRFQFFGPGTRLTVL.

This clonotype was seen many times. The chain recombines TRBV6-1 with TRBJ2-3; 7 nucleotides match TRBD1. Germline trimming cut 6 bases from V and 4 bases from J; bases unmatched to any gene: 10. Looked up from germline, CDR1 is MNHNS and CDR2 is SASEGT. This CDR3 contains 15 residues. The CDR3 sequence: CASSPTGMVPDTQYF. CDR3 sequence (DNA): TGTGCCAGCAGCCCGACAGGGATGGTCCCAGATACGCAGTATTTT.

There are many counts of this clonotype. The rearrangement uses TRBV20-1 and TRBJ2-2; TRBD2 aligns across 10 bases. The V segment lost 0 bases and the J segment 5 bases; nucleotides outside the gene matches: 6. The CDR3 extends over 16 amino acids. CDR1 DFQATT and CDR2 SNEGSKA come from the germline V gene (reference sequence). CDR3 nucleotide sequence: TGCAGTGCTAGAGACTCTAGCGGGAGCGGGACCGGGGAGCTGTTTTTT. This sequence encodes CSARDSSGSGTGELFF.

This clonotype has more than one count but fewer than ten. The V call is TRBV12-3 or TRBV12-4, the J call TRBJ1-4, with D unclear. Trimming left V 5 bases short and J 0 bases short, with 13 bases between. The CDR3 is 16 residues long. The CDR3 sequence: CASSRGEITTNEKLFF. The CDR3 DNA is TGTGCCAGCAGTCGGGGTGAGATTACAACTAATGAAAAACTGTTTTTT.